Listed below are T cell receptor beta chains from one sample, sequenced in a study of vaccination and CD4 T cells after COVID-19. These receptors are not linked to any known antigen. TCRdb redid the calling of the PCR reads with MiXCR, one entry per CDR3 protein. The table lists 4,500 to 6,000 distinct CDR3 sequences, around 43% of them singletons. Sequencing was carried out using CD4+ T cells from blood, cultured in vitro. The receptors come from a human donor in good health. Each CDR3 is given with its conserved first and last residue. The D gene is left open where the match is weak.

V gene	D gene	CDR3 protein
TRBV19	TRBD1	CASSMGQTNTEAFF
TRBV10-3	NA	CAISEVSTRETQYF
TRBV29-1	TRBD2	CSGSGGSSGGDKLFF
TRBV7-9	NA	CASSLVQGNTEAFF
TRBV20-1	TRBD1	CRARRDRIYSPLHF
TRBV19	NA	CASSSYTEAFF
TRBV7-9	NA	CASTVSGGQNTEAFF
TRBV2	NA	CASSDPTGRATEAFF
TRBV4-2	TRBD1	CASSLTGTGYGYTF
TRBV20-1	NA	CSARGGGNQPQHF
TRBV10-1	TRBD2	CASSLSGGALDTQYF
TRBV11-3	NA	CASSLSGAGTDTQYF
TRBV7-3	NA	CASSLSQYTEAFF
TRBV5-3	NA	CASSLEGFSNQPQHF
TRBV27	NA	CASSFSPMNTEAFF
TRBV7-9	NA	CASSFEAPGVREQYF
TRBV2	NA	CASSEGTREAFF
TRBV6-2/TRBV6-3	NA	CASSEHRDNAGYTF
TRBV24-1	NA	CATGRGQPTDTQYF
TRBV29-1	NA	CSVLAATDTQYF
TRBV6-5	TRBD1	CASSLQGWSGYTF
TRBV7-9	NA	CASSLVVGGENTEAFF